These T cell receptor beta chains were read from a single sample in a study of shared clonotypes between healthy human individuals. TCRdb's table, derived via immunoSEQ multiplex PCR, lists solely in-frame clones and lacks some. The table records about 1,900,000 clones, approximately 94% of them present only once. Sequencing input: naive CD8+ T cells sorted from blood. These receptors came from a young man in good health. The CDR3 runs from the conserved cysteine through the conserved F or W. The D gene is left open where the match is weak. Part of the rows lack a size; the others show once, few, many or a class for expanded clones.

V: TRBV5-1; J: TRBJ2-7; size: once; D: .; DNA: TGCGCCAGCAGCTTGGCCTTTAGCGAGCAGTACTTC; CDR3: CASSLAFSEQYF
V: TRBV6-1; J: TRBJ1-4; size: .; D: .; DNA: TGTGCCAGCAGTCAAGCAGGGGAGGCAACTAATGAAAAACTGTTTTTT; CDR3: CASSQAGEATNEKLFF
V: TRBV7-2; J: TRBJ1-5; size: .; D: .; DNA: TGTGCCAGCCGGAGGGAAGGCAATCAGCCCCAGCATTTT; CDR3: CASRREGNQPQHF
V: TRBV6-1; J: TRBJ2-7; size: .; D: .; DNA: TGTGCCAGCAGTGAAAGTATCTGGGTCGAGCAGTACTTC; CDR3: CASSESIWVEQYF
V: TRBV4-1; J: TRBJ2-5; size: .; D: .; DNA: TGCGCCAGCAGCCGGGTCGGGGAAGCAGAGACCCAGTACTTC; CDR3: CASSRVGEAETQYF
V: TRBV7-8; J: TRBJ2-2; size: .; D: TRBD2; DNA: TGTGCCAGCAGCTTGGTCCTAGCGGGAGTCCCCGGGGAGCTGTTTTTT; CDR3: CASSLVLAGVPGELFF
V: TRBV28; J: TRBJ1-4; size: .; D: .; DNA: TGTGCCAGCAGTCCATGGCAGGACGCGGAGGAAAAACTGTTTTTT; CDR3: CASSPWQDAEEKLFF
V: TRBV7-9; J: TRBJ2-7; size: once; D: .; DNA: TGTGCCAGCAGACTCAGGGGAGCGGAGGGGTCGGGAGAGCAGTACTTC; CDR3: CASRLRGAEGSGEQYF
V: TRBV2; J: TRBJ2-1; size: .; D: .; DNA: TGTGCCAGCAGACCGGGACGAATCTACAATGAGCAGTTCTTC; CDR3: CASRPGRIYNEQFF
V: TRBV2; J: TRBJ1-2; size: .; D: .; DNA: TGTGCCAGCAGTGAAAAGCTCAAACTCGTTCTCAGAAAAGAAGATCGCGACTATGGCTACACCTTC; CDR3: CASSEKLKLVLRKEDRDYGYTF
V: TRBV6-1; J: TRBJ1-5; size: once; D: .; DNA: TGTGCCAGCAGTGAAGCGGAGGGGATGGGCAATCAGCCCCAGCATTTT; CDR3: CASSEAEGMGNQPQHF
V: TRBV7-9; J: TRBJ1-5; size: .; D: .; DNA: TGTGCCAGCAGCCCCCTGAAGATCGAGCCGGGGCTCAATCAGCCCCAGCATTTT; CDR3: CASSPLKIEPGLNQPQHF
V: TRBV7-9; J: TRBJ2-3; size: .; D: TRBD1; DNA: TGTGCCAGCAGCTCCGTCGAACAGGGGCGTACAGATACGCAGTATTTT; CDR3: CASSSVEQGRTDTQYF
V: TRBV13; J: TRBJ2-1; size: .; D: .; DNA: TGTGCCAGCAGCTTTGAGGACGCGGCCGCCTACAATGAGCAGTTCTTC; CDR3: CASSFEDAAAYNEQFF
V: TRBV27; J: TRBJ2-7; size: .; D: .; DNA: TGTGCCAGCAGTCCCTCACCAAGCGAGGACGAGCAGTACTTC; CDR3: CASSPSPSEDEQYF
V: TRBV7-6; J: TRBJ2-1; size: .; D: TRBD2; DNA: TGTGCCAGCAGCCCCGGGACTAGCGGTTACAATGAGCAGTTCTTC; CDR3: CASSPGTSGYNEQFF
V: TRBV30; J: TRBJ2-1; size: .; D: .; DNA: TGTGCCTGGAGTGTAGATGCGGGCATCCGATACAATGAGCAGTTCTTC; CDR3: CAWSVDAGIRYNEQFF
V: TRBV29-1; J: TRBJ2-1; size: .; D: TRBD2; DNA: TGCAGCGTCCCGGGACTAGCGGAGTGGCAGGAGCAGTTCTTC; CDR3: CSVPGLAEWQEQFF
V: TRBV5-8; J: TRBJ2-7; size: .; D: .; DNA: TGTGCCAGCAGCTTGGAGGGGGTTGGTGAGCAGTACTTC; CDR3: CASSLEGVGEQYF
V: TRBV2; J: TRBJ2-3; size: .; D: .; DNA: TGTGCCAGCAGTGGGGATCGGTACGCGGGAAATAGGTGGTCGGCAGATACGCAGTATTTT; CDR3: CASSGDRYAGNRWSADTQYF
V: TRBV5-6; J: TRBJ1-2; size: .; D: .; DNA: TGTGCCAGCAGCGTGACAGGCAATTACGGTTACACCTTC; CDR3: CASSVTGNYGYTF
V: TRBV6-5; J: TRBJ1-2; size: .; D: TRBD1; DNA: TGTGCCAGCAGTACAACAGGGGGCCCCTTCTATGGCTACACCTTC; CDR3: CASSTTGGPFYGYTF